This T cell receptor beta chain is from a study of T cell changes during pregnancy in multiple sclerosis. The method was immunoSEQ multiplex PCR; TCRdb's version includes in-frame clones alone and lacks a portion of them. The sample holds tens of thousands of clones; almost 95% are singletons and the top ten take 2.5% to 3.5%. The sample was peripheral blood, taken in the third trimester of pregnancy. The origin of this receptor is a female donor in good health, enrolled as a control in a pregnancy study.

The CDR3 DNA reads TGTGCCAGCAGCCCGTCGCGAGTCCCCACCGGGGAGCTGTTTTTT. It encodes CASSPSRVPTGELFF. The chain uses TRBV7-2 and TRBJ2-2, with D uncertain. Trimming shortened V by 5 bases and J by 4 bases, and 14 bases separated the two germline ends. The CDR3 has 15 amino acids. CDR1 is SGHTA, CDR2 FQGNSA, per germline.